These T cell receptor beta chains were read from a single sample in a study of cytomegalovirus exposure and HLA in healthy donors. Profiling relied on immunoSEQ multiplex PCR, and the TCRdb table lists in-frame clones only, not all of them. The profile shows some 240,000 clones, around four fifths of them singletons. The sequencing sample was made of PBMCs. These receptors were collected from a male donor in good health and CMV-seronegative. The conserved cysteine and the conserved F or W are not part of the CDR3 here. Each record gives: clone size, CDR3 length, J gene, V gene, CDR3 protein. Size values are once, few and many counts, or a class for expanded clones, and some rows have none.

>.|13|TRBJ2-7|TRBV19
ASSGGAGAYYEQY
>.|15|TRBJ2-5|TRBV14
ASSQIGTGRYLETQY
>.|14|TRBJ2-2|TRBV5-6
ASRGVAGRATGELF
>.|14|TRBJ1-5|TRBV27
ASSLQGQGSNQPQH
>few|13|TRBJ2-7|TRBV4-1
ASSVLRGVVVEQY
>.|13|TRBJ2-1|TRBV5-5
ASSLGGSRDNEQF
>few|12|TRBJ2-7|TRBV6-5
ASTHRQGAYEQY
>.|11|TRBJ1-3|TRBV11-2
ASSSDNGNTIY
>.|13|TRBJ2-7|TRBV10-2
ASSEVIGGGYEQY
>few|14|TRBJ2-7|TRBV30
AWSVRTSGRLHEQY
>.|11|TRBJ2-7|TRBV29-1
SVRDRLSYEQY
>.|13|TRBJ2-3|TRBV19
ASKDRTSSTDTQY
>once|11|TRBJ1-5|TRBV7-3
ASSLGSHQPQH
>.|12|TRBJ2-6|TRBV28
ATLRAPGANVLT
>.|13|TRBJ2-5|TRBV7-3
ASSPSLAGRETQY
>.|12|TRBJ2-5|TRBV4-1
ASRKTGTGETQY
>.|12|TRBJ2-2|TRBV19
ASTDRENTGELF
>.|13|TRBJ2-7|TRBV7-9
ASLGEGTSSYEQY
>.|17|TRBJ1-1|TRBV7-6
ASSSLIGGAKFLNTEAF
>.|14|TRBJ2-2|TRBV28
ASSLGVAGHTGELF
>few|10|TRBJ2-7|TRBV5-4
ASSLLPYEQY
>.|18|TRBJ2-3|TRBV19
ASSISSVQGRSLHTDTQY
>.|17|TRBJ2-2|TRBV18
ASSPSTTGGTLNTGELF
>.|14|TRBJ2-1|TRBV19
ASTDPGLAGGHEQF
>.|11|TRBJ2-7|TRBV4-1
ASSQVLEGEQY
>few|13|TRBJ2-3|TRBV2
ASSYLAGATDTQY
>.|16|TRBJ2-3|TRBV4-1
ASSQEGGLAVSTDTQY
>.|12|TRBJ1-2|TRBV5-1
ASRPQGSNYGYT
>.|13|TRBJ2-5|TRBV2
ASLMMGAPRETQY
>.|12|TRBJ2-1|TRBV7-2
ASSFSGIWNEQF
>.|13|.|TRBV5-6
ASSPTGRVPYEQY
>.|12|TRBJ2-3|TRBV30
AWRSSGGTDTQY
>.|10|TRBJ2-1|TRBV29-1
SVVSGINEQF
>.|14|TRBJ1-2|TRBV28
ASSSWYDGGFYGYT
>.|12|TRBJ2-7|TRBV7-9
ASRSGTKSYEQY
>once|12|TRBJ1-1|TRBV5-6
ASSPAGRDTEAF
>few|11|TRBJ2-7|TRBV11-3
ASSLDGTYEQY
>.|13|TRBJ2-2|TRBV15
ATRYSGSGTGELF
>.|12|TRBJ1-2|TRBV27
ASSLRPDTYGYT
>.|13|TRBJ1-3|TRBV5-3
ARSSGTGTGNTIY
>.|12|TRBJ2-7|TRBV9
ASSVGGGGYEQY
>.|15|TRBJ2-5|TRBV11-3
ASSLGVAGGYQETQY
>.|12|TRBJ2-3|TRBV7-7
ASSLGPSTDTQY
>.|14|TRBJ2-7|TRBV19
ASSWAGTLLSYEQY
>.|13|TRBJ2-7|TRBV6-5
ASSPPDRGSYEQY
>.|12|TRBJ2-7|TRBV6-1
ASSVSYALYEQY
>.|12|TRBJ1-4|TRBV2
ASNRGQPAEKLF
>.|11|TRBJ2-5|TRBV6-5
ASSLDRQETQY